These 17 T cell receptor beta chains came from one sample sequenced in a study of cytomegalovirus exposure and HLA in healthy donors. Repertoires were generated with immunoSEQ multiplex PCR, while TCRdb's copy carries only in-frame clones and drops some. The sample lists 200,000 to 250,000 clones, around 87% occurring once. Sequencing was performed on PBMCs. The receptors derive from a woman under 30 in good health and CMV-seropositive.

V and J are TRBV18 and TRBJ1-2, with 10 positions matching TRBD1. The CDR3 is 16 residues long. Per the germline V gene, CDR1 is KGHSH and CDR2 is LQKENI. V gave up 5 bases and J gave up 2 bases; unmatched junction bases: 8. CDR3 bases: TGTGCCAGCTCATCCCGGACAGGGGGGCACAACTATGGCTACACCTTC. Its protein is CASSSRTGGHNYGYTF. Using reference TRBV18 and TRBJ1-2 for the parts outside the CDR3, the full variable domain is NAGVMQNPRHLVRRRGQEARLRCSPMKGHSHVYWYRQLPEEGLKFMVYLQKENIIDESGMPKERFSAEFPKEGPSILRIQQVVRGDSAAYFCASSSRTGGHNYGYTFGSGTRLTVV.

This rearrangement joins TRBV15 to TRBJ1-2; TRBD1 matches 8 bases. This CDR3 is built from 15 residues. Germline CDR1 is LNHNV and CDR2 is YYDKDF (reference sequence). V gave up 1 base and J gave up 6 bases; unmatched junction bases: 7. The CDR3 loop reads CATSRADRVFDGYTF. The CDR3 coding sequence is TGTGCCACCAGCAGAGCGGACAGGGTCTTCGATGGCTACACCTTC.

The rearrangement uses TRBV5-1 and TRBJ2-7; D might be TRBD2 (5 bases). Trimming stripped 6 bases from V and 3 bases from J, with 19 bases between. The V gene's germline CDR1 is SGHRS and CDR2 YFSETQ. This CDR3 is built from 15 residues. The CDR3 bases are TGCGCCAGCAATCCTACCGGGATCGCATTCTACGAGCAGTACTTC. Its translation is CASNPTGIAFYEQYF.

The CDR3 region is CATSVRRGNTGELFF. The CDR3 coding sequence is TGTGCCACCAGCGTTCGGAGGGGGAACACCGGGGAGCTGTTTTTT. V is TRBV15 and J is TRBJ2-2, with D tentatively TRBD2 (6 bases). Germline V CDR1 and CDR2: LNHNV, YYDKDF (reference sequence). Trimming shortened V by 5 bases and J by 1 base, and 11 bases separated the two germline ends. CDR3 length equals 15 residues.

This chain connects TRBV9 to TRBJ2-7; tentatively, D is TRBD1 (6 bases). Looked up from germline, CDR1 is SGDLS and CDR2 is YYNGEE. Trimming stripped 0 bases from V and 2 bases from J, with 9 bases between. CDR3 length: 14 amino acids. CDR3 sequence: CASSVAQGPYEQYF. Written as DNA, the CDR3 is TGTGCCAGCAGCGTAGCTCAGGGGCCCTACGAGCAGTACTTC.

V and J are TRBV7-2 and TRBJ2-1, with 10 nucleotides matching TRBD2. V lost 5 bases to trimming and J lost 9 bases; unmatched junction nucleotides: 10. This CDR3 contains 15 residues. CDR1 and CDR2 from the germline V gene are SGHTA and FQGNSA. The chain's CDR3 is CASSALAGESSEQFF. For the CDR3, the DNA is TGTGCCAGCAGCGCTCTAGCGGGAGAGAGTAGTGAGCAGTTCTTC.

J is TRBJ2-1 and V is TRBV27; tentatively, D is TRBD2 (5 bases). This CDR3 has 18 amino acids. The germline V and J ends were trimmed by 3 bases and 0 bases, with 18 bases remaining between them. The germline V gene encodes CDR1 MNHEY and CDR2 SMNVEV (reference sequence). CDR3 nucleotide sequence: TGTGCCAGCAGTTTCCTCAGCGGCCTCCTTAGCTCCTACAATGAGCAGTTCTTC. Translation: CASSFLSGLLSSYNEQFF.

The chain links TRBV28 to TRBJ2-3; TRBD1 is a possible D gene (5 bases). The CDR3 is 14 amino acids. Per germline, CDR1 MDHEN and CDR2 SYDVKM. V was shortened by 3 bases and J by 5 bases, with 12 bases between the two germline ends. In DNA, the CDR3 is TGTGCCAGCAGTTTTTCACAGGTCGTAGATACGCAGTATTTT. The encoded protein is CASSFSQVVDTQYF.

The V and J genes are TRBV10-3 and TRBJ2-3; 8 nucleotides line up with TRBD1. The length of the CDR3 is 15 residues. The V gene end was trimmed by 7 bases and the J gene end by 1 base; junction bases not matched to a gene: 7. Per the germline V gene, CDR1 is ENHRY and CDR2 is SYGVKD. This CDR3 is CAINAPGQGTDTQYF. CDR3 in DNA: TGTGCCATCAACGCTCCGGGACAGGGCACAGATACGCAGTATTTT.

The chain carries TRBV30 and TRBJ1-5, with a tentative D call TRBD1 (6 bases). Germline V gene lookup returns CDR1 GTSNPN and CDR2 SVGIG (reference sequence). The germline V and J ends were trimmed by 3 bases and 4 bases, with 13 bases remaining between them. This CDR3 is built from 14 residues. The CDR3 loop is CAWSARGGNQPQHF. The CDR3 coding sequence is TGTGCCTGGAGCGCGAGAGGGGGTAATCAGCCCCAGCATTTT.

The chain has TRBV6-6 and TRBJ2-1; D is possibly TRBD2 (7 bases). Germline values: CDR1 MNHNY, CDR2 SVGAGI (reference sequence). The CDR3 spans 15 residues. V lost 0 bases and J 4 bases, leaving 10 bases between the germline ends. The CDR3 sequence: CASSYSEGGYNEQFF. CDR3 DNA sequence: TGTGCCAGCAGTTACTCCGAGGGGGGGTACAATGAGCAGTTCTTC.

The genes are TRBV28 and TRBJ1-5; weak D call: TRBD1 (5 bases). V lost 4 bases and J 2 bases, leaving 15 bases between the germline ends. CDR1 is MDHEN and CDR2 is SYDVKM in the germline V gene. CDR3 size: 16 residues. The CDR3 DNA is TGTGCCAGCAGTTCCCGCGGCGGGGCAGGCAATCAGCCCCAGCATTTT. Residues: CASSSRGGAGNQPQHF. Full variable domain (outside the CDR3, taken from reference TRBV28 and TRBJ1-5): DVKVTQSSRYLVKRTGEKVFLECVQDMDHENMFWYRQDPGLGLRLIYFSYDVKMKEKGDIPEGYSVSREKKERFSLILESASTNQTSMYLCASSSRGGAGNQPQHFGDGTRLSIL.

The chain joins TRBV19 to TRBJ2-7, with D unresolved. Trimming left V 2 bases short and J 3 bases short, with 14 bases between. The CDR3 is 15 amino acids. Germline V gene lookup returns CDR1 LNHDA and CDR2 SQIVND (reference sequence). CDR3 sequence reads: CASSIWATQDYEQYF. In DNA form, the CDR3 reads TGTGCCAGTAGTATATGGGCGACCCAGGACTACGAGCAGTACTTC.

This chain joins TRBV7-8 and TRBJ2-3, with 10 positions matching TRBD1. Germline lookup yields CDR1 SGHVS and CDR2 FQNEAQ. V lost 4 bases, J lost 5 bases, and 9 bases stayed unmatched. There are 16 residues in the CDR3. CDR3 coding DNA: TGTGCCAGCAGCTGGACAGGGGGGGGGACCGGAGATACGCAGTATTTT. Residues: CASSWTGGGTGDTQYF.

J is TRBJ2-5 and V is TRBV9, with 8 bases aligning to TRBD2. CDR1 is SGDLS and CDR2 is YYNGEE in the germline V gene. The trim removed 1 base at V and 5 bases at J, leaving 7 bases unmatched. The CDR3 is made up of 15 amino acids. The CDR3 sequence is CASSVYGTRVETQYF. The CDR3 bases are TGTGCCAGCAGCGTATATGGGACTAGGGTGGAGACCCAGTACTTC.

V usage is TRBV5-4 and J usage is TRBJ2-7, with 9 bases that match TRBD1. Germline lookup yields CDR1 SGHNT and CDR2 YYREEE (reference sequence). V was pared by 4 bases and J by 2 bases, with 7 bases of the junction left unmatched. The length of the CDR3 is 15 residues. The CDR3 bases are TGTGCCAGCAGCCCGGGACAGGGAGTACCCTACGAGCAGTACTTC. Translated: CASSPGQGVPYEQYF.

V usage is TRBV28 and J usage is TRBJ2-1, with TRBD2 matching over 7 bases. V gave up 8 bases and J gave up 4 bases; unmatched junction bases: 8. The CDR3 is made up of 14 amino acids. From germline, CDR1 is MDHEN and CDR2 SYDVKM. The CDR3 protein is CASGGLVRYNEQFF. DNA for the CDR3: TGTGCCAGCGGAGGACTAGTTAGATACAATGAGCAGTTCTTC.